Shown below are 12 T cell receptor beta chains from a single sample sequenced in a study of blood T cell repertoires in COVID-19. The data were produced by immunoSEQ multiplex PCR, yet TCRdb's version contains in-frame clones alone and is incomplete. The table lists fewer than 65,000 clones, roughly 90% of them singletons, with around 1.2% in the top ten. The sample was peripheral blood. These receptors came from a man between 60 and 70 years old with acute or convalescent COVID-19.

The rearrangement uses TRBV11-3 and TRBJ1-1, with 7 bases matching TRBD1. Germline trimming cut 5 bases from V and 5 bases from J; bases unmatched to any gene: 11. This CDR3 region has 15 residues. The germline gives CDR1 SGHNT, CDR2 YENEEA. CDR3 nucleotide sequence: TGTGCCAGCAGCCCTCGACAGGGAAAGGATACTGAAGCTTTCTTT. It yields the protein CASSPRQGKDTEAFF.

The CDR3 DNA reads TGCGCCAGCAGCTTGGGAGCAGGTCTATCTGGAAACACCATATATTTT. Protein product: CASSLGAGLSGNTIYF. The chain has TRBV5-1 and TRBJ1-3, with D uncertain. The CDR3 runs to 16 residues. Germline-derived CDR1 and CDR2 are SGHRS and YFSETQ. Trimming left V 0 bases short and J 1 base short, with 11 bases between.

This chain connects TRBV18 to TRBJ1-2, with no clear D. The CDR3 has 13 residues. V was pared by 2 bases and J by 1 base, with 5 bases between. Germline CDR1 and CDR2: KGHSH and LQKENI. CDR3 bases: TGTGCCAGCTCACCAGCGGGTAACTATGGCTACACCTTC. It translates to CASSPAGNYGYTF.

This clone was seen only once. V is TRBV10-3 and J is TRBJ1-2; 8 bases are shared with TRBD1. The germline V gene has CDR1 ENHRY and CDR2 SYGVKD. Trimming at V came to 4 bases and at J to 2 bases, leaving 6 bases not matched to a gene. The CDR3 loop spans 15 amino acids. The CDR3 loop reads CAISGGTGQNYGYTF. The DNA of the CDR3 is TGTGCCATCAGTGGGGGGACAGGTCAGAACTATGGCTACACCTTC.

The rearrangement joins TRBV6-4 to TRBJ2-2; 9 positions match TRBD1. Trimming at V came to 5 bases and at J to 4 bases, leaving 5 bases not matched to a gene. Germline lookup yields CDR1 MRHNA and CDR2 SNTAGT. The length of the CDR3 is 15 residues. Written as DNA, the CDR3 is TGTGCCAGCAGTCGGGACAGGGTCGGCACCGGGGAGCTGTTTTTT. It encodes CASSRDRVGTGELFF.

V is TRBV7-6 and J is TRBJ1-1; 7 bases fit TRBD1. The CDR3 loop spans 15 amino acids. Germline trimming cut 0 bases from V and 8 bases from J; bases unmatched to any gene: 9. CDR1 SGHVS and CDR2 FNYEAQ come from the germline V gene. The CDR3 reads CASSLATTGMKEAFF. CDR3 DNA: TGTGCCAGCAGCTTAGCCACGACAGGGATGAAGGAAGCTTTCTTT.

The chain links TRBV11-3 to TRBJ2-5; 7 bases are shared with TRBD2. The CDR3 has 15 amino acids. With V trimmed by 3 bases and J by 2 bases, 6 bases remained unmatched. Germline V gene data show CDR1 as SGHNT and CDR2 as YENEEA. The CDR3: CASSLGGPGQETQYF. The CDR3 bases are TGTGCCAGCAGCTTGGGAGGGCCGGGTCAAGAGACCCAGTACTTC.

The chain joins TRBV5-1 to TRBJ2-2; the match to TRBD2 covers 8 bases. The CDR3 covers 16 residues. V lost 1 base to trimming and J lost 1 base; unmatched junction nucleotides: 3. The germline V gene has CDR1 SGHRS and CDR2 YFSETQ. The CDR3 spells CASSLPGLVNTGELFF. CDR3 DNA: TGCGCCAGCAGCTTGCCGGGACTAGTGAACACCGGGGAGCTGTTTTTT.

CDR3 in DNA: TGTGCCAGCAGCTTGCGGCTAGCGGGAGGCGAGCAGTACTTC. Protein product: CASSLRLAGGEQYF. V and J are TRBV5-6 and TRBJ2-7; 11 bases are shared with TRBD2. In germline, CDR1 is SGHDT, CDR2 YYEEEE. V shed 1 base, J shed 6 bases, and the junction held 3 bases outside the gene matches. CDR3 length: 14 amino acids. Looking up the rest from reference TRBV5-6 and TRBJ2-7 gives the full variable domain: DAGVTQSPTHLIKTRGQQVTLRCSPKSGHDTVSWYQQALGQGPQFIFQYYEEEERQRGNFPDRFSGHQFPNYSSELNVNALLLGDSALYLCASSLRLAGGEQYFGPGTRLTVT.

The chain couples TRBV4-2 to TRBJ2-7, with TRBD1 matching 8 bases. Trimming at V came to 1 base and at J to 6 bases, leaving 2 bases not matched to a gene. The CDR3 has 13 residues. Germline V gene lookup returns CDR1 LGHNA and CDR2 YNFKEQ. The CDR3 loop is CASSQAGGGEQYF. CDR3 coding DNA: TGTGCCAGCAGCCAAGCAGGGGGCGGCGAGCAGTACTTC.

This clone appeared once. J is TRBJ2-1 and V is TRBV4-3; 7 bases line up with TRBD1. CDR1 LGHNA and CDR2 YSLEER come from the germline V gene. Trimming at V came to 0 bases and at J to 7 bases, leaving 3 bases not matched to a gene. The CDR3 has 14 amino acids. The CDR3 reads CASSQDTGANEQFF. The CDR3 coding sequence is TGCGCCAGCAGCCAAGACACAGGGGCGAATGAGCAGTTCTTC.

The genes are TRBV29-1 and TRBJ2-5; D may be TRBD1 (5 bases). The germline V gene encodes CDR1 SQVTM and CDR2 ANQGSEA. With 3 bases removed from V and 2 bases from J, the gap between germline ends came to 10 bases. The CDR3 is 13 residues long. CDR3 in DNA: TGCAGCGTTGATGGGGCGAAGCAAGAGACCCAGTACTTC. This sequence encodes CSVDGAKQETQYF.